The sequence of this T cell receptor (beta chain) was determined in a study of blood T cell repertoires in COVID-19 (dated by TCRdb to about 2020). For the study in its entirety: Samples from collaborators originated in the United States, Italy and Spain and spanned both the acute and convalescent phases of COVID-19. Samples came from the ongoing ImmuneRACE study (first 160 participants) plus 1,254 subjects from 6 global collaborators. A freely available public database, intended as a resource for researchers studying the immune response to SARS-CoV-2, is where the repertoires were released. Deeply sampled blood TCRbeta repertoires from subjects exposed to, actively infected with, or recovered from COVID-19 were included in the dataset. Where available, HLA class I and class II types were taken from metadata supplied by the sample provider and were not determined by assay-based typing. Sample metadata almost always included a de-identified subject ID, COVID-19 status, age in years and sex. The prospective study material was composed of cDNA or gDNA derived from T cells, B-cell-depleted T cells, or PBMCs. Points the paper makes about the study in general: Clinical and demographic metadata were provided uncurated, with the amount varying by source and participant.

The immunoSEQ Assay, a bias-controlled multiplex PCR, was used to amplify TCRbeta CDR3 regions from genomic DNA. Per the source publication's procedure: The number of nucleated cells in each sample was estimated by amplification of reference gene primers within the assay. To quantify the absolute abundance of each unique TCRbeta CDR3 rearrangement, sequence reads were collapsed and filtered. Productive Simpson clonality was computed per sample as the square root of Simpson's diversity index over productive rearrangements. The clones in this table, taken by TCRdb from immuneACCESS, are in-frame only. Not every clone is retained; where verified, under half of the shortfall comes from an unresolved V gene, and the cause of the rest is unknown. V, J and clone size reflect that table, while D and trimming were determined from the DNA. The sample table lists 110,000 to 150,000 clones, 70% to 85% of them with a count of one. Of the sample, 1.5% to 2% falls within the top ten clones.

Participants in the prospective study were enrolled through a virtual design, were aged roughly 18 to 90 years, and lived in approximately 24 United States geographic areas. To assign participants to cohorts, the prospective study relied on clinical history that participants themselves reported in a screening survey and a study questionnaire. A participant counted as exposed if, within 2 weeks of entering the study, that participant had been in contact with someone who had a PCR-confirmed or clinician-diagnosed COVID-19 case. Mobile phlebotomists in the prospective study collected whole blood, serum and a nasopharyngeal or oropharyngeal swab from every participant. Prospective study participants could optionally give additional blood draws and questionnaires over a roughly 2-month period. Blood samples from the prospective study were shipped frozen or at room temperature prior to DNA extraction.

A remark on this clone: Its antigen is still unknown. No qualities accompany the bases; no much larger clone lies one base away.

Trimmed from V: 4 bases; trimmed from J: 4 bases; junction bases lacking a gene match: 6. From the germline V gene (reference sequence), CDR1 is MNHEY and CDR2 is SMNVEV. From its cysteine to its phenylalanine, the CDR3 spans 14 amino acids. The sequence is cut down to CDR3 DNA, 42 bases in frame from base 1. The sequence joins TRBV27 to TRBJ2-7; 8 nucleotides in the junction match TRBD2. This receptor was taken from a young woman who had been exposed to COVID-19. Sequenced: PBMCs or T cells enriched from blood (not recorded which). The nucleotide sequence reads as follows: TGTGCCAGCAGTTCGGGACTAGTTCTTTACGAGCAGTACTTC. Its protein reads: CASSSGLVLYEQYF.